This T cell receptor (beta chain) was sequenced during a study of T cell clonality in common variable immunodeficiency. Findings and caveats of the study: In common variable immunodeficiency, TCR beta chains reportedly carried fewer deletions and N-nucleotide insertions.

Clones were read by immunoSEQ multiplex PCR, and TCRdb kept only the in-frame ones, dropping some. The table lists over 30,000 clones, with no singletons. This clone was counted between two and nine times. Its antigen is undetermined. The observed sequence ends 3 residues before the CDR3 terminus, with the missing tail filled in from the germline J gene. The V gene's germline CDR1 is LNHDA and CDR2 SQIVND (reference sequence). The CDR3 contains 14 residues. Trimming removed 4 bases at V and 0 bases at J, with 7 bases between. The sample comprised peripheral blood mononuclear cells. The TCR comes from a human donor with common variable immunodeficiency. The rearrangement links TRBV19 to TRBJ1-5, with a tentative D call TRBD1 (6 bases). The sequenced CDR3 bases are TGTGCCAGTAGTAGGGGGCATAGCAATCAGCCC. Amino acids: CASSRGHSNQP. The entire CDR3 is CASSRGHSNQPQHF.